This TCR beta chain was captured in a study of T cell repertoires in cytomegalovirus infection. Via MiXCR, TCRdb re-called the reads, giving one row per CDR3 protein. The table includes 150,000 to 200,000 distinct CDR3 sequences, approximately 14% detected once. As to this clonotype: Antigen: not known.

Germline CDR1 reads MDHEN; CDR2 reads SYDVKM. This CDR3 is built from 10 residues. Deletions cut 5 bases from V and 5 bases from J, with 3 bases between. Study findings and constraints: Cumulative public TCR beta family frequency identified CMV carriers with the relevant HLA.

What was sequenced was PBMCs. The clonotype comes from a human donor in good health (CMV status not recorded). Some clones in this sample may be carry-over from other donors' samples. The chain has TRBV28 and TRBJ2-5; D call uncertain. CDR3 bases: TGTGCCAGCAGTGAGGAGACCCAGTACTTC. It encodes CASSEETQYF.